Sequencing of this TCR beta chain was carried out in a study of shared clonotypes between healthy human individuals (dated by TCRdb to the early 2020s). Concerning the study at large: Two women and a few men aged 18 to 49 years were included in the cohort. Libraries were prepared and TCR repertoires were sequenced by different laboratories using diverse techniques, in order to increase sequencing depth and limit assay-specific biases. To estimate repertoire size and how much clonotype sharing occurs between individuals, the study deeply sequenced the blood TCR repertoires of roughly 5 healthy adults. Per donor, three plates each were used for CD4 naive and CD4 memory, two for CD8 naive, and one for CD8 memory. Per donor, leukapheresis produced somewhere between about 0.85 and 9.5 billion PBMCs.

Using the deep immunoSEQ assay, TCR CDR3 regions were amplified from genomic DNA by multiplex PCR. For each cell subset, the extracted genomic DNA was distributed evenly across all wells of several immunoSEQ 96-well plates, and each plate served as one replicate. For sorted subsets, approximately 210 ng of genomic DNA, equivalent to some 33,000 T cell genomes, went into each replicate PCR. The purified libraries were quantified using a Qubit 3.0 fluorometer, sized with a Bioanalyzer 2100, and then quantified again using the KAPA Library Quantification kit. Every immunoSEQ 96-well plate was sequenced on a dedicated single-read 150-cycle Illumina NextSeq 550 flow cell. The study's own analysis went as follows. The immunoSEQ output contained only junctional sequences without quality scores, so filtering could not match that applied to full-length reads. To assign V/J genes and CDR3, sequences were annotated using PyIR, a Python wrapper for IgBLAST v1.9, with IMGT germline references. Reads with weak V/J assignments (E-value above 1e-6), missing CDR3, stop codons, out-of-frame junctions, or ambiguous translated residues were removed. V3J clonotypes were defined as sequences sharing an identical inferred V gene, J gene, and CDR3 amino acid sequence. Percentage overlap between repertoires was calculated by dividing the number of shared unique clonotypes by the size of the smaller repertoire. Repertoire richness was assessed with RTK rarefaction, the Chao1 estimator, and Recon v2.1 estimates of unobserved clonotypes. Generation probabilities for all TCRbeta clonotypes obtained by the gDNA method from several donors were computed using OLGA. The source is immuneACCESS, and TCRdb retained only in-frame sequences with V and J called. Part of the clones is not carried over; for the studies checked, unresolved V genes explain less than half of this, and the remainder is unexplained. V, J and clone size derive from that table, while D and trimming were established from the DNA sequence. The sample data list approximately 2,200,000 clones, and 85% to 95% of these were observed just once. The ten top clones hold 1.5% to 2% of the sample.

On this clone itself: Its antigen is not yet known. No quality values exist for individual bases; no much larger clone is one base distant.

CD8 naive samples consisted of CD45RO-negative cells that were positively selected for CCR7, yielding a CD45RA+CCR7+ population without TemRA cells. Donors were healthy HIV-negative adults with no recently reported acute infections or vaccinations. Every donor was a Caucasian adult residing in Nashville, Tennessee, USA. Blood was obtained by leukapheresis, after which PBMCs were separated by Ficoll-Histopaque density gradient centrifugation and cryopreserved in liquid nitrogen vapor phase. Analytical flow cytometry was used to check the purity and quantity of every magnetically sorted T cell population. Genomic DNA was isolated from every sorted fraction and measured by UV absorbance on a Nanodrop 2000c. Overall results and qualifications from the work: Because the study included only a small number of donors, the genetic and exposure-history diversity represented was limited. Pairwise subsampling indicated that sequencing depth was expected to affect the degree of clonotype sharing among donors. Higher generation probabilities were observed for clonotypes shared by all four sorted-subset donors than for non-shared clonotypes. Naive subsets generally had larger estimated clonotype richness than memory subsets. When a handful of donors were compared, the shared fraction of clonotypes was about 5.4% for naive CD4, about 4% for naive CD8, roughly 2.5% for memory CD4, and around 0.4% for memory CD8. Only blood was sampled, and tissue TCR repertoires likely differ from those in blood. Even with the large sequencing depth, rarefaction of the sorted-subset datasets indicated that sequencing was incomplete.

Here V drops 6 bases and J drops 0 bases, and the junction holds 10 bases not matched to any gene. From a lookup of the germline V gene (reference sequence), CDR1 and CDR2 are MNHEY and SMNVEV. The CDR3 starts with the cysteine, ends with the phenylalanine, and has 16 residues. Only CDR3 DNA is held: 48 bases, read in frame from base 1. The sample consisted of naive CD8+ T cells from PBMCs. The cell subset or site label on this specimen signifies: CD45RA+CCR7+. The chain was built from TRBV27 and TRBJ1-1; a stretch of 7 junction bases matches TRBD1. This sequence was found in a young man in good health. Some clones in this sample may be carry-over from other donors' samples. The CDR3 region: CASSLYAGTVNTEAFF. In nucleotides, the sequence is TGTGCCAGCAGCCTATACGCCGGGACAGTGAACACTGAAGCTTTCTTT.